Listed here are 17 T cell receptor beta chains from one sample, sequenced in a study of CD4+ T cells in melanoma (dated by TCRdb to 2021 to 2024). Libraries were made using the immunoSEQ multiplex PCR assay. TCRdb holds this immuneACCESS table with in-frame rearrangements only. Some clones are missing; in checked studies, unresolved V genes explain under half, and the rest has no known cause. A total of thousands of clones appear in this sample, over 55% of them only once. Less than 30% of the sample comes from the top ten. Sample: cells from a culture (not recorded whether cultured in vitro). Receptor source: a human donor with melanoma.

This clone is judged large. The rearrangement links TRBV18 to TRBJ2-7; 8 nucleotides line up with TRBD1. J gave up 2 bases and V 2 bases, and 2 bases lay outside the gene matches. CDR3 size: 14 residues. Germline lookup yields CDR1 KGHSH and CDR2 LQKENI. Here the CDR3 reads CASSPRQGTYEQYF. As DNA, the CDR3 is TGTGCCAGCTCACCAAGACAGGGGACCTACGAGCAGTACTTC.

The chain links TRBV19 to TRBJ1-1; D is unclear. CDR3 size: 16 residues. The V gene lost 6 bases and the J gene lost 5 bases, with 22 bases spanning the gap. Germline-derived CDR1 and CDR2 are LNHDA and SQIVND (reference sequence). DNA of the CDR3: TGTGCCAGTAGGGAAGTAGGGTTAAGATTGGGTACTGAAGCTTTCTTT. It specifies CASREVGLRLGTEAFF.

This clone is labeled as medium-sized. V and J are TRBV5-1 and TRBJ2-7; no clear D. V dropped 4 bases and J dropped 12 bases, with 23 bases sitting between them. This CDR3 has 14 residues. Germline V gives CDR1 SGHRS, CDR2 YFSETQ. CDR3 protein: CASSPDPGVPNPYF. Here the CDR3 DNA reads TGCGCCAGCAGCCCGGACCCTGGGGTCCCCAACCCGTACTTC.

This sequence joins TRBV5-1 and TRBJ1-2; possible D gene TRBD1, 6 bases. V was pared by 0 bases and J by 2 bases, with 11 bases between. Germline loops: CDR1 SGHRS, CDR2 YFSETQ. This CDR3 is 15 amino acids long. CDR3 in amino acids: CASSLGAGENYGYTF. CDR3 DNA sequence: TGCGCCAGCAGCTTGGGGGCAGGGGAGAACTATGGCTACACCTTC.

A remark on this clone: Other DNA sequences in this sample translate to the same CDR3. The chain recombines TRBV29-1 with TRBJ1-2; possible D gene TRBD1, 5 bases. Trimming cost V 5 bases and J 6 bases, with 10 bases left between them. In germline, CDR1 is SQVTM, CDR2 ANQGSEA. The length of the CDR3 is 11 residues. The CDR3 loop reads CSVLGGDGYTF. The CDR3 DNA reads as TGCAGCGTTCTCGGGGGGGATGGCTACACCTTC.

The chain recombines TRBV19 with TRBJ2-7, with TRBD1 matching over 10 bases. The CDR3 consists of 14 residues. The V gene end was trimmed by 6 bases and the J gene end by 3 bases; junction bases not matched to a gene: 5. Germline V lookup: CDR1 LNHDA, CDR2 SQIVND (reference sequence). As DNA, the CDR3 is TGTGCCAGTAGGACGACAGGGGGCAACTACGAGCAGTACTTC. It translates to CASRTTGGNYEQYF. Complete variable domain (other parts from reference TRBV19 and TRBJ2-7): DGGITQSPKYLFRKEGQNVTLSCEQNLNHDAMYWYRQDPGQGLRLIYYSQIVNDFQKGDIAEGYSVSREKKESFPLTVTSAQKNPTAFYLCASRTTGGNYEQYFGPGTRLTVT.

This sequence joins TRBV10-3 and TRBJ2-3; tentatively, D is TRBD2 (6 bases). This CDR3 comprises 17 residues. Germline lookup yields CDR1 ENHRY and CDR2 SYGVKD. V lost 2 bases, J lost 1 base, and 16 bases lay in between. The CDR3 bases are TGTGCCATCAGTGAGGTTGGTTCGGGAGCGGGCACAGATACGCAGTATTTT. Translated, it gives CAISEVGSGAGTDTQYF.

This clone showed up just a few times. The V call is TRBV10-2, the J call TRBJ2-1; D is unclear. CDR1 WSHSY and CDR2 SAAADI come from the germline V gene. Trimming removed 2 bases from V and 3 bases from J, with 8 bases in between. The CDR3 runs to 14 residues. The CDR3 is CASSEGPDYNEQFF. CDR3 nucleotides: TGCGCCAGCAGTGAGGGCCCGGACTACAATGAGCAGTTCTTC.

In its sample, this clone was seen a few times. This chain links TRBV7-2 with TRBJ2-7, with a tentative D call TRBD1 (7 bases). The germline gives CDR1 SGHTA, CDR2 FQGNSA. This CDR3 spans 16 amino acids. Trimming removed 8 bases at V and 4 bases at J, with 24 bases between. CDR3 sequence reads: CASSSTAPGGRYEQYF. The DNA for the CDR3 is TGTGCCAGCTCTAGTACCGCGCCAGGGGGGAGGTACGAGCAGTACTTC.

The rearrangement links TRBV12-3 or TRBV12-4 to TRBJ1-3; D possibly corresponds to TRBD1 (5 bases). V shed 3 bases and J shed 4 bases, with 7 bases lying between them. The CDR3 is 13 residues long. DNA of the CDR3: TGTGCCAGCAGTTTGGGGCCGGGAAACACCATATATTTT. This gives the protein CASSLGPGNTIYF.

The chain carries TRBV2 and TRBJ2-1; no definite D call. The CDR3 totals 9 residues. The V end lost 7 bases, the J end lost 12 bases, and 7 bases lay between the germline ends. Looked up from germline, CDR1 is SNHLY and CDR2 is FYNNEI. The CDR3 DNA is TGTGCCAGCAAATTTGGGCAGTTCTTC. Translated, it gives CASKFGQFF.

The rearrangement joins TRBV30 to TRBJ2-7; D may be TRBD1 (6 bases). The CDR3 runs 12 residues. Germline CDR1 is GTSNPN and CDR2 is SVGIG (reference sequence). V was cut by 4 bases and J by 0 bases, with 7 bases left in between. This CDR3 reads CAWTDSSYEQYF. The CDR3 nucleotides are TGTGCCTGGACGGACAGCTCCTACGAGCAGTACTTC.

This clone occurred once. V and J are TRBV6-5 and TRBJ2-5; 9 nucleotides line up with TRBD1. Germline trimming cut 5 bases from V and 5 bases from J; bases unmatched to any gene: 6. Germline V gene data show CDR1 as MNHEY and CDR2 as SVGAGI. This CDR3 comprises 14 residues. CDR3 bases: TGTGCCAGCAGTCAACAGGGGGCGTGGGAGACCCAGTACTTC. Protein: CASSQQGAWETQYF.

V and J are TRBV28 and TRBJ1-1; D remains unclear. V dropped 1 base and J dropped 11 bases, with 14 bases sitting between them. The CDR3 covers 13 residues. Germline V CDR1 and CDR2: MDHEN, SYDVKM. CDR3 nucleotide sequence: TGTGCCAGCAGTTTATCTGGCGGACGGTCGGCTTTCTTT. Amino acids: CASSLSGGRSAFF.

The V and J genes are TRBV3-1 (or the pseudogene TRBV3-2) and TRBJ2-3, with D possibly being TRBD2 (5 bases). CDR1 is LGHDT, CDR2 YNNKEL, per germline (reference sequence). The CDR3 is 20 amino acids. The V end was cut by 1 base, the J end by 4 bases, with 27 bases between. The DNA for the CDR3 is TGTGCCAGCAGCCAAGTTCCTCCCCCCCGGCTAGCCGTATTATCAGATACGCAGTATTTT. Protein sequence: CASSQVPPPRLAVLSDTQYF.

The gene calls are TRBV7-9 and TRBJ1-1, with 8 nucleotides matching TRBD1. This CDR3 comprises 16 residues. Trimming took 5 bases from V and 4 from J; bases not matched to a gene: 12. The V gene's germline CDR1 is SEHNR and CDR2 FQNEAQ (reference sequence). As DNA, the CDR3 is TGTGCCAGCAGCCTCACAGGGGGGGTTGGTAGCACTGAAGCTTTCTTT. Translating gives CASSLTGGVGSTEAFF.

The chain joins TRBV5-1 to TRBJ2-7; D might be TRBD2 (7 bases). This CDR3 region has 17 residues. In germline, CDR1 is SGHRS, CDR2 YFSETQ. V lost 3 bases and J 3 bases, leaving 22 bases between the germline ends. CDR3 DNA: TGCGCCAGCAGCTGGGGGGGCTCAGGGGTCCCAAGCTACGAGCAGTACTTC. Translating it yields CASSWGGSGVPSYEQYF.